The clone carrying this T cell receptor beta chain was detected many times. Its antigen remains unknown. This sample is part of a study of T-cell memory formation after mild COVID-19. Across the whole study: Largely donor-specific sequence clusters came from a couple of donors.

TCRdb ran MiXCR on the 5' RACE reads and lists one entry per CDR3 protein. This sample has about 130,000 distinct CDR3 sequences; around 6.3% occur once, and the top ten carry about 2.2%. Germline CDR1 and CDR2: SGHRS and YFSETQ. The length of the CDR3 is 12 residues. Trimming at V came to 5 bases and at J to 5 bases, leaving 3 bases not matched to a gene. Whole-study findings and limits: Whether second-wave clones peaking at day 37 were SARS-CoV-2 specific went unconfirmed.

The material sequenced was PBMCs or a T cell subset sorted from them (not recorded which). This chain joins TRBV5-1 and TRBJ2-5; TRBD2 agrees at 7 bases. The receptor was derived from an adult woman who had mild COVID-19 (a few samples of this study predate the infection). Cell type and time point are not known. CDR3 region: CASRGGSETQYF. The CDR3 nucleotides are TGCGCCAGCAGGGGAGGGAGTGAGACCCAGTACTTC.